The T cell receptor beta chain described here comes from a study of shared clonotypes between healthy human individuals. Assay used: immunoSEQ multiplex PCR; TCRdb lists only in-frame clones, some missing. The data contain approximately 1.5 million clones, 98% of them singletons. In germline, CDR1 is SGHRS, CDR2 YFSETQ. CDR3 length: 14 amino acids. Trimming removed 0 bases from V and 4 bases from J, with 10 bases in between. This TCR was sampled from a man under 40 in good health. Sequenced input: naive CD4+ T cells sorted from blood. Subset given: CD45RA+ positively selected. The chain is built from TRBV5-1 and TRBJ1-1, with unresolved D. The CDR3 nucleotides read TGCGCCAGCAGCTTGGAACTAGAAAGCACTGAAGCTTTCTTT. It specifies CASSLELESTEAFF. Full variable domain (rest looked up from reference TRBV5-1 and TRBJ1-1): KAGVTQTPRYLIKTRGQQVTLSCSPISGHRSVSWYQQTPGQGLQFLFEYFSETQRNKGNFPGRFSGRQFSNSRSEMNVSTLELGDSALYLCASSLELESTEAFFGQGTRLTVV.